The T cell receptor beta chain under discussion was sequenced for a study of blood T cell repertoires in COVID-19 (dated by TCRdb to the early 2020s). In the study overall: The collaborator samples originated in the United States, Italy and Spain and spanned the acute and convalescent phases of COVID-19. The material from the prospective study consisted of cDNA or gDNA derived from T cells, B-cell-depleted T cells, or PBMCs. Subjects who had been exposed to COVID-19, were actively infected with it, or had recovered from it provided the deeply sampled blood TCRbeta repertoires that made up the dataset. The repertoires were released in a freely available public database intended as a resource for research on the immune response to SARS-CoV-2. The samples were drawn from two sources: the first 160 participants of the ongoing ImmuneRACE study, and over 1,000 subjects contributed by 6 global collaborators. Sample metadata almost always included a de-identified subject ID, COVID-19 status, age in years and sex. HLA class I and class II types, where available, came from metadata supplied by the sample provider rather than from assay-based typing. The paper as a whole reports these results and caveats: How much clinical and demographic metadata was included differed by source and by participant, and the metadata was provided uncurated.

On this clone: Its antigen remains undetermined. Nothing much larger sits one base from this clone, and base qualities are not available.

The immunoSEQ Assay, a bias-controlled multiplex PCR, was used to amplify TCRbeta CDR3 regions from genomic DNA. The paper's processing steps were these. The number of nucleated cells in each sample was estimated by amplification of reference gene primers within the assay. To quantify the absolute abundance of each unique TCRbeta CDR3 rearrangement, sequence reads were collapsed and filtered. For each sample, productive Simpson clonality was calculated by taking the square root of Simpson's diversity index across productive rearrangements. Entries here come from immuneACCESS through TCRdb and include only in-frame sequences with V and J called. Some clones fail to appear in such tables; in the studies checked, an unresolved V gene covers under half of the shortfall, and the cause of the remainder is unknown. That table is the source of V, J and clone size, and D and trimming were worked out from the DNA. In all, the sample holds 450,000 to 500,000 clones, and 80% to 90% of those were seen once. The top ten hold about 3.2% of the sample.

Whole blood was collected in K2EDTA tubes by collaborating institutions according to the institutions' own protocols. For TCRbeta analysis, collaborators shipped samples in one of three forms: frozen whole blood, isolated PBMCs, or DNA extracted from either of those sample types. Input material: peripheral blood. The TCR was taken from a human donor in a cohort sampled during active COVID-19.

The DNA reads as follows: TGTGCCAGTAGTATAGATCGGGGTTTGGCCGGGACAGGTGTCTCCTACGAGCAGTACTTC. The encoded protein is CASSIDRGLAGTGVSYEQYF. The chain is assembled from TRBV19 and TRBJ2-7, with 8 bases aligning to TRBD1. Sequences LNHDA (CDR1) and SQIVND (CDR2) are obtained from the germline V gene (reference sequence). V loses 0 bases at its end and J loses 0 bases; junction bases beyond the gene matches: 16. CDR3 length: 20 amino acids, cysteine to phenylalanine. Here the CDR3 DNA is all that survives: 60 bases in frame from base 1.